The source of this T cell receptor (beta chain) is a study of cytomegalovirus exposure and HLA in healthy donors. A remark on this clone: Its specificity is not known.

General study results and limits: Earlier analysis yielded a pattern in which most TCR beta V segments were productive about 90% or about 30% of the time.

With 60 Vbeta and 13 Jbeta primers, the PCR was carried out. The assay was immunoSEQ multiplex PCR, and TCRdb's table has in-frame clones only and misses some. Of 250,000 to 300,000 clones in the sample, just under 85% were seen once. This CDR3 region has 16 residues. The germline CDR1 and CDR2 sequences are SGHTA and FQGNSA. Trimming took off 3 bases at V and 7 bases at J, with 21 bases between the two ends. This sequence originates from a woman aged 40 to 49 in good health and CMV-seropositive. The chain employs TRBV7-2 and TRBJ1-1; D gene ambiguous. Material for sequencing was PBMCs. The DNA for the CDR3 is TGTGCCAGCAGCTTGCCAAAGTCCGGGTCCCGTCTTGAAGCTTTCTTT. This translates into CASSLPKSGSRLEAFF.